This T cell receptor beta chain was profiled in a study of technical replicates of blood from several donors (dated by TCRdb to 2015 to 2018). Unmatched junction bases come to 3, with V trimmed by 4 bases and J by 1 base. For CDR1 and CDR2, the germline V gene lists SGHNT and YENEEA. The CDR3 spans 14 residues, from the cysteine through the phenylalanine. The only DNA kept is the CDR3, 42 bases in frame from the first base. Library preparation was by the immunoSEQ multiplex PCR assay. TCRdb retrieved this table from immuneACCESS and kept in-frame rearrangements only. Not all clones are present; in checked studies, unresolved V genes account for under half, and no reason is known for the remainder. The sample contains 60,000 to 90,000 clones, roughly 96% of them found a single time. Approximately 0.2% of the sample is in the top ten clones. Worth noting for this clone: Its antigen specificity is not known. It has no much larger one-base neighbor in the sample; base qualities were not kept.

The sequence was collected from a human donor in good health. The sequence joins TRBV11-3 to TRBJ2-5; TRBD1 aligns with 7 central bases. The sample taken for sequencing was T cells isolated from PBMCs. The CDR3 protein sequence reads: CASSSRQGQETQYF. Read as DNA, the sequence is TGTGCCAGCAGCTCCCGACAGGGCCAAGAGACCCAGTACTTC.